This entry lists 17 T cell receptor beta chains sequenced from one sample in a study of cytomegalovirus exposure and HLA in healthy donors. Data came from immunoSEQ multiplex PCR; TCRdb stores just in-frame clones and leaves some out. The sample consists of 150,000 to 200,000 clones, around four fifths of them appearing once. The source material was PBMCs. The receptors shown here come from a man aged 25 to 40 in good health and CMV-seropositive.

The gene calls are TRBV4-3 and TRBJ1-2; 10 bases are a match to TRBD1. With 1 base clipped from V and 8 bases from J, the junction kept 10 bases outside the gene matches. CDR1 is LGHNA, CDR2 YSLEER, per germline. The CDR3 runs to 16 residues. The CDR3 spells CASSQALSGTGDGYTF. The CDR3 DNA reads TGCGCCAGCAGCCAAGCCCTGTCCGGGACAGGGGACGGCTACACCTTC.

This clone was observed a single time. This chain uses TRBV7-2 with TRBJ2-3; tentatively, D is TRBD1 (6 bases). The CDR3 has 18 residues. Trimming removed 7 bases at V and 5 bases at J, with 28 bases between. Germline-derived CDR1 and CDR2 are SGHTA and FQGNSA. The CDR3 DNA reads TGTGCCAGCACCACCTCTGGGGTGACAGGCGGCCAATTAGATACGCAGTATTTT. Amino acids: CASTTSGVTGGQLDTQYF.

A single count supports this clone. This chain connects TRBV6-1 to TRBJ1-6; D gene uncertain. Germline values: CDR1 MNHNS, CDR2 SASEGT. The V end lost 6 bases, the J end lost 11 bases, and 20 bases lay between the germline ends. The length of the CDR3 is 15 residues. The CDR3 spells CASRSMYVGPAPLHF. In DNA, the CDR3 is TGTGCCAGCAGGAGTATGTATGTGGGCCCGGCACCCCTCCACTTT.

This clone has only one observation. The chain joins TRBV27 to TRBJ2-3; D ambiguous. Germline V gene lookup returns CDR1 MNHEY and CDR2 SMNVEV (reference sequence). V dropped 0 bases and J dropped 2 bases, with 18 bases sitting between them. The CDR3 is made up of 18 amino acids. The chain's CDR3 is CASSLSVWVRTNTDTQYF. CDR3 DNA sequence: TGTGCCAGCAGTTTATCGGTTTGGGTCAGAACTAACACAGATACGCAGTATTTT.

V gene TRBV6-5 combines with J gene TRBJ2-5, with TRBD2 matching over 11 bases. The CDR3 consists of 14 residues. The ends lost 7 bases at V and 4 bases at J; junction bases unmatched: 5. Germline values: CDR1 MNHEY, CDR2 SVGAGI. In nucleotides, the CDR3 is TGTGCCAGCACCTCCGGGACTAGCGGAGAGACCCAGTACTTC. Its translation: CASTSGTSGETQYF.

The chain employs TRBV18 and TRBJ2-5; D is ambiguous. CDR3 length: 13 amino acids. V shed 3 bases and J shed 2 bases, with 7 bases lying between them. Germline V gives CDR1 KGHSH, CDR2 LQKENI. CDR3 sequence: CASSPVEQETQYF. Written as DNA, the CDR3 is TGTGCCAGCTCACCCGTAGAGCAAGAGACCCAGTACTTC.

The chain carries TRBV15 and TRBJ1-4; D is ambiguous. V dropped 0 bases and J dropped 2 bases, with 10 bases sitting between them. CDR1 and CDR2 (germline): LNHNV, YYDKDF (reference sequence). This CDR3 has 16 amino acids. CDR3 protein: CATSRDPTETNEKLFF. Here the CDR3 DNA reads TGTGCCACCAGCAGAGATCCCACAGAGACTAATGAAAAACTGTTTTTT.

The chain joins TRBV7-9 to TRBJ2-3; no reliable D call. This CDR3 region has 14 residues. Per germline, CDR1 SEHNR and CDR2 FQNEAQ (reference sequence). The germline V and J ends were trimmed by 6 bases and 0 bases, with 10 bases remaining between them. The CDR3 region has the DNA TGTGCCAGCAGACGACTGGTTAGCACAGATACGCAGTATTTT. This translates into CASRRLVSTDTQYF.

The chain combines TRBV5-4 with TRBJ2-1; the match to TRBD2 covers 11 bases. With V trimmed by 2 bases and J by 8 bases, 3 bases remained unmatched. Germline V gives CDR1 SGHNT, CDR2 YYREEE (reference sequence). The CDR3 extends over 14 amino acids. The CDR3 sequence is CASSFGTSGYEQFF. The CDR3 region has the DNA TGTGCCAGCAGCTTTGGGACTAGCGGATATGAGCAGTTCTTC.

This sequence joins TRBV6-5 and TRBJ2-1, with D unresolved. Germline CDR1 and CDR2: MNHEY and SVGAGI. The CDR3 has 13 amino acids. With 2 bases removed from V and 8 bases from J, the gap between germline ends came to 10 bases. As DNA, the CDR3 is TGTGCCAGCAGTTACCGATCTCGAGATGAGCAGTTCTTC. As protein: CASSYRSRDEQFF.

The V call is TRBV7-2, the J call TRBJ2-7; 7 nucleotides agree with TRBD1. The CDR3 loop spans 15 amino acids. Germline lookup yields CDR1 SGHTA and CDR2 FQGNSA. The junction had 11 bases not matched to a gene; V was cut back by 5 bases and J by 4 bases. In nucleotides, the CDR3 is TGTGCCAGCAGCCCTCAGTGGGGACAGCAGTACGAGCAGTACTTC. Protein: CASSPQWGQQYEQYF.

This clone was seen at least ten times. The sample contains more than one DNA sequence encoding this CDR3. V usage is TRBV7-2 and J usage is TRBJ2-7; 9 bases match TRBD2. Germline CDR1 SGHTA, CDR2 FQGNSA. CDR3 length: 15 amino acids. With V trimmed by 3 bases and J by 0 bases, 3 bases remained unmatched. CDR3 loop: CASSFSGGGSYEQYF. The CDR3 coding sequence is TGTGCCAGCAGCTTTAGCGGGGGCGGCTCCTACGAGCAGTACTTC. Full variable domain (outside the CDR3, taken from reference TRBV7-2 and TRBJ2-7): GAGVSQSPSNKVTEKGKDVELRCDPISGHTALYWYRQSLGQGLEFLIYFQGNSAPDKSGLPSDRFSAERTGGSVSTLTIQRTQQEDSAVYLCASSFSGGGSYEQYFGPGTRLTVT.

CDR3 loop: CASSRESGPNYGYTF. The CDR3 region has the DNA TGTGCCAGCAGCCGGGAATCCGGGCCAAACTATGGCTACACCTTC. The J gene is TRBJ1-2, the V gene TRBV5-4; the D is unclear. V lost 4 bases and J lost 2, with 15 bases in between. The CDR3 contains 15 residues. Germline CDR1 reads SGHNT; CDR2 reads YYREEE (reference sequence).

J is TRBJ2-1 and V is TRBV14, with D uncertain. The CDR3 extends over 14 amino acids. Germline lookup yields CDR1 SGHDN and CDR2 FVKESK. V shed 1 base and J shed 10 bases, with 14 bases lying between them. The CDR3 nucleotides are TGTGCCAGCAGCCAAGGGGCTTTTCTCTTCGAGCAGTTCTTC. It is translated as CASSQGAFLFEQFF.

The chain couples TRBV10-1 to TRBJ1-2; D possibly corresponds to TRBD1 (5 bases). Germline V CDR1 and CDR2: WNHNN, SYGVQD (reference sequence). With 2 bases removed from V and 0 bases from J, the gap between germline ends came to 16 bases. The CDR3 consists of 17 residues. The CDR3 here is CASSELLAGLANYGYTF. CDR3 nucleotides: TGCGCCAGCAGTGAGCTCCTCGCAGGGTTAGCTAACTATGGCTACACCTTC.

The V gene is TRBV4-3, the J gene TRBJ1-2; D possibly corresponds to TRBD1 (6 bases). Trimming cost V 4 bases and J 0 bases, with 15 bases left between them. The CDR3 length is 16 residues. Germline V gene sequence: CDR1 LGHNA, CDR2 YSLEER. CDR3 protein: CASSRLGQPSNYGYTF. CDR3 nucleotides: TGCGCCAGCAGCCGGCTAGGACAGCCCTCTAACTATGGCTACACCTTC.

This chain joins TRBV11-3 and TRBJ2-7, with 7 bases that match TRBD2. The germline V gene has CDR1 SGHNT and CDR2 YENEEA. V gave up 5 bases and J gave up 6 bases; unmatched junction bases: 4. This CDR3 has 12 amino acids. CDR3 loop: CASSPTGGEQYF. As DNA, the CDR3 is TGTGCCAGCAGCCCGACGGGGGGCGAGCAGTACTTC.